A single sample gave rise to the 18 T cell receptor beta chains below, sequenced in a study of cytomegalovirus exposure and HLA in healthy donors. Primers for the PCR totalled 60 Vbeta and 13 Jbeta. Sequencing used immunoSEQ multiplex PCR; TCRdb keeps in-frame clones, though not all of them. Its table records approximately 110,000 clones. The specimen sequenced was PBMCs. All receptors come from a man aged 30 to 45 in good health and CMV-seronegative.

The chain uses TRBV11-2 and TRBJ2-2; TRBD1 agrees at 7 bases. CDR1 is SGHAT and CDR2 is FQNNGV in the germline V gene. The V segment lost 5 bases and the J segment 7 bases; nucleotides outside the gene matches: 10. This CDR3 has 15 residues. The CDR3 region is CASSPPTGRGGELFF. As DNA, the CDR3 is TGTGCCAGCAGCCCCCCGACAGGGAGAGGCGGGGAGCTGTTTTTT.

This rearrangement joins TRBV19 to TRBJ1-3; the D is unclear. CDR3 length: 17 residues. The germline V and J ends were trimmed by 3 bases and 0 bases, with 15 bases remaining between them. Germline CDR1 reads LNHDA; CDR2 reads SQIVND (reference sequence). In nucleotides, the CDR3 is TGTGCCAGTAGTATCAGGAGGTCTGCCTTCTCTGGAAACACCATATATTTT. It yields the protein CASSIRRSAFSGNTIYF.

This chain joins TRBV28 and TRBJ1-5; 12 nucleotides line up with TRBD1. The CDR3 spans 17 residues. The V gene's germline CDR1 is MDHEN and CDR2 SYDVKM. Unmatched junction bases numbered 8, after V lost 8 bases and J lost 0 bases. This CDR3 reads CASRDRGLRSSNQPQHF. The CDR3 DNA reads as TGTGCCAGCCGGGACAGGGGGCTTAGATCTAGCAATCAGCCCCAGCATTTT.

The chain has TRBV5-4 and TRBJ2-5, with 11 bases matching TRBD2. Matching the DNA end better, TRBJ2-7 makes the J call doubtful. CDR1 is SGHNT and CDR2 is YYREEE in the germline V gene (reference sequence). CDR3 length: 14 amino acids. The CDR3: CASSPGLAGREQYF. The CDR3 DNA sequence: TGTGCCAGCAGCCCCGGACTAGCGGGTCGCGAGCAGTACTTC.

The rearrangement joins TRBV7-9 to TRBJ1-5, with D tentatively TRBD1 (6 bases). Looked up from germline, CDR1 is SEHNR and CDR2 is FQNEAQ (reference sequence). The CDR3 contains 19 residues. Trimming took 4 bases from V and 7 from J, leaving 29 bases between them. The DNA of the CDR3 is TGTGCCAGCAGCTACTGGGGAGGGGGGGGGCCCTCAGCTAGACAGCCCCAGCATTTT. It specifies CASSYWGGGGPSARQPQHF.

The rearrangement uses TRBV6-4 and TRBJ1-6; 7 positions agree with TRBD1. This CDR3 region has 14 residues. Germline trimming cut 0 bases from V and 10 bases from J; bases unmatched to any gene: 3. The V gene's germline CDR1 is MRHNA and CDR2 SNTAGT. The CDR3 is CASSDSNRGSPLHF. In DNA, the CDR3 is TGTGCCAGCAGTGACTCGAACAGGGGATCACCCCTCCACTTT.

The V and J genes are TRBV5-4 and TRBJ1-1, with D possibly TRBD1 on 5 matching bases. Germline V lookup: CDR1 SGHNT, CDR2 YYREEE (reference sequence). V gave up 5 bases and J gave up 0 bases, with 20 bases separating them. The CDR3 extends over 17 amino acids. As DNA, the CDR3 is TGTGCCAGCAGTTATAGGCCCTCCGACAGACTGAACACTGAAGCTTTCTTT. Its protein product is CASSYRPSDRLNTEAFF.

The gene calls are TRBV5-6 and TRBJ2-1; maybe TRBD2 (6 bases). This CDR3 comprises 15 residues. Germline CDR1 and CDR2: SGHDT and YYEEEE. Between the trimmed V and J ends, which lost 4 bases and 10 bases, there was a span of 21 bases. The CDR3 bases are TGTGCCAGCAGCCTTCGCCCACTAGCAGCGCCAGAGCAGTTCTTC. Translated: CASSLRPLAAPEQFF.

The chain employs TRBV9 and TRBJ2-1, with D possibly TRBD1 on 5 matching bases. The CDR3 sequence is 14 residues long. V lost 4 bases to trimming and J lost 0 bases, with 8 bases between them. The germline CDR1 and CDR2 sequences are SGDLS and YYNGEE. The CDR3 protein is CASSRGSSYNEQFF. The CDR3 coding sequence is TGTGCCAGCAGCAGGGGTTCCTCCTACAATGAGCAGTTCTTC.

This rearrangement joins TRBV21-1 to TRBJ1-5; the table gives TRBD1 as D, unverified against the DNA. TRBV21-1 is flagged as a pseudogene. This CDR3 comprises 15 residues. Written as DNA, the CDR3 is TGTGCCAGCAGCAGGAAGGCCAGGGGCAATCAGCCCCAGCATTTT. As protein: CASSRKARGNQPQHF.

V usage is TRBV2 and J usage is TRBJ2-6; TRBD1 aligns across 7 bases. The ends lost 2 bases at V and 1 base at J; junction bases unmatched: 5. The CDR3 totals 17 residues. Germline assignment: CDR1 SNHLY and CDR2 FYNNEI. This CDR3 reads CASSERTGTSGANVLTF. In nucleotides, the CDR3 is TGTGCCAGCAGTGAAAGGACAGGAACTTCTGGGGCCAACGTCCTGACTTTC.

The chain couples TRBV30 to TRBJ1-3, with D tentatively TRBD1 (6 bases). The CDR3 extends over 13 amino acids. CDR1 GTSNPN and CDR2 SVGIG come from the germline V gene (reference sequence). The V end lost 4 bases, the J end lost 3 bases, and 10 bases lay between the germline ends. The CDR3 DNA reads as TGTGCCTGGACTGCAGGGGTTGGAAACACCATATATTTT. Encoded protein: CAWTAGVGNTIYF.

This chain links TRBV6-5 with TRBJ2-5; maybe TRBD1 (5 bases). The CDR3 is made up of 16 amino acids. V was cut by 2 bases and J by 0 bases, with 13 bases left in between. Germline CDR1 MNHEY, CDR2 SVGAGI. CDR3 protein: CASSYGRGLYQETQYF. The CDR3 DNA reads as TGTGCCAGCAGTTACGGAAGGGGCCTGTACCAAGAGACCCAGTACTTC.

The chain employs TRBV7-3 and TRBJ2-3; possibly TRBD2 for D (6 bases). This CDR3 spans 17 amino acids. Germline V gives CDR1 SGHTA, CDR2 FQGTGA. V dropped 5 bases and J dropped 0 bases, with 18 bases sitting between them. This CDR3 is CASSTRLGYTSTDTQYF. The CDR3 bases are TGTGCCAGCAGCACTCGACTAGGCTATACTAGCACAGATACGCAGTATTTT.

The rearrangement joins TRBV28 to TRBJ2-7; D is ambiguous. Germline CDR1 is MDHEN and CDR2 is SYDVKM. V lost 4 bases to trimming and J lost 5 bases, with 12 bases between them. The CDR3 contains 13 residues. The CDR3 spells CASSSRRSDEQYF. The DNA of the CDR3 is TGTGCCAGCAGTTCCCGTCGAAGCGACGAGCAGTACTTC.

This chain joins TRBV5-1 and TRBJ1-2, with D maybe TRBD1 (6 bases). The ends were cut back, 3 bases at V and 4 bases at J, with 16 bases in the middle. Germline V gene lookup returns CDR1 SGHRS and CDR2 YFSETQ. The CDR3 runs to 15 residues. The CDR3 DNA follows: TGCGCCAGCAGCTCCTTTGCTCAGGGGCCCTATGGCTACACCTTC. Protein sequence: CASSSFAQGPYGYTF.

The rearrangement joins TRBV6-1 to TRBJ2-2; 10 bases are a match to TRBD2. J gave up 3 bases and V 2 bases, and 0 bases lay outside the gene matches. This CDR3 region has 15 residues. Germline V gene data show CDR1 as MNHNS and CDR2 as SASEGT. DNA of the CDR3: TGTGCCAGCAGTGAACTAGCGGGAGACACCGGGGAGCTGTTTTTT. It specifies CASSELAGDTGELFF.

The CDR3 loop reads CASSSGLNEKLFF. Written as DNA, the CDR3 is TGTGCCAGCAGCTCCGGACTGAATGAAAAACTGTTTTTT. The genes are TRBV6-6 and TRBJ1-4; D is ambiguous. Trimming removed 6 bases from V and 5 bases from J, with 10 bases in between. Germline assignment: CDR1 MNHNY and CDR2 SVGAGI (reference sequence). CDR3 length equals 13 residues.